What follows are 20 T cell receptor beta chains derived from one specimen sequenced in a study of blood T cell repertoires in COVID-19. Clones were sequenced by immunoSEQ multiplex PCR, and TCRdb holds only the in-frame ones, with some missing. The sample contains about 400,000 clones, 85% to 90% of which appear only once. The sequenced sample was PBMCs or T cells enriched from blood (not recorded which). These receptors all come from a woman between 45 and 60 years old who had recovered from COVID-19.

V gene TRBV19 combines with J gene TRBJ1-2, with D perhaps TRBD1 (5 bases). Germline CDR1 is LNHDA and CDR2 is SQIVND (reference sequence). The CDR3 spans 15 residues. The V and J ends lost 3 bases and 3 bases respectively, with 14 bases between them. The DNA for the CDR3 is TGTGCCAGTAGTATCTTTGGCAGGGTGGACTATGGCTACACCTTC. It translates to CASSIFGRVDYGYTF.

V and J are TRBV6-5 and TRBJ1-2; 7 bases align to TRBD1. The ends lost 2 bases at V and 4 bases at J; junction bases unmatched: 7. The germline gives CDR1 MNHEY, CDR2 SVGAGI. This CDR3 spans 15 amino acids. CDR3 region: CASSYRGRAGYGYTF. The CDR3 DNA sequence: TGTGCCAGCAGTTACAGGGGGCGCGCAGGCTATGGCTACACCTTC.

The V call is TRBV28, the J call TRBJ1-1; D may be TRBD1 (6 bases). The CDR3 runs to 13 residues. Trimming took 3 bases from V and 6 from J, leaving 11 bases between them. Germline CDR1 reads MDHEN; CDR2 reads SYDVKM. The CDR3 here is CASSFQQGSEAFF. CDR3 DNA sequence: TGTGCCAGCAGTTTTCAACAGGGTTCTGAAGCTTTCTTT.

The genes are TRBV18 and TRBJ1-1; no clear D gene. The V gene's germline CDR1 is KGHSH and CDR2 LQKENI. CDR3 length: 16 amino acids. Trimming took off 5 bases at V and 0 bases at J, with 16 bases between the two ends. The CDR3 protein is CASSGVLLNMNTEAFF. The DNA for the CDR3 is TGTGCCAGCTCAGGTGTTCTGCTTAACATGAACACTGAAGCTTTCTTT.

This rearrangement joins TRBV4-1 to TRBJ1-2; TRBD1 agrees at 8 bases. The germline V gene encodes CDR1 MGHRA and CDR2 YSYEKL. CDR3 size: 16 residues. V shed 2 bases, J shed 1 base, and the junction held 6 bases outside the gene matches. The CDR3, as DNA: TGCGCCAGCAGCCAACTCCAGGGGGCAGGTAACTATGGCTACACCTTC. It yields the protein CASSQLQGAGNYGYTF.

The CDR3, as DNA: TGTGCCAGCAGTCTACCCTCGGGGTATGAGGGCACAGATACGCAGTATTTT. Its translation: CASSLPSGYEGTDTQYF. The chain links TRBV28 to TRBJ2-3, with TRBD2 as a possible D gene (5 bases). Trimming pared 5 bases from V and 1 base from J, leaving 19 bases between. This CDR3 has 17 residues. Germline CDR1 and CDR2: MDHEN and SYDVKM.

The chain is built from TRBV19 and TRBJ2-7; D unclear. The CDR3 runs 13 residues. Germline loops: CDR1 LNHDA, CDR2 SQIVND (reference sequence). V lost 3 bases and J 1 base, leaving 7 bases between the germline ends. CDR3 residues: CASSIPGSYEQYF. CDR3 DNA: TGTGCCAGTAGTATCCCAGGATCCTACGAGCAGTACTTC.

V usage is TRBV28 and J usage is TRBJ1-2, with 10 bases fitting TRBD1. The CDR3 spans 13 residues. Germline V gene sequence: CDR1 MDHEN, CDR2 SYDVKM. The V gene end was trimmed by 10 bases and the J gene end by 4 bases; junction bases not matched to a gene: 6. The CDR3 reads CATTDRGGYGYTF. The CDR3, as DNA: TGTGCCACAACGGACAGGGGGGGCTATGGCTACACCTTC.

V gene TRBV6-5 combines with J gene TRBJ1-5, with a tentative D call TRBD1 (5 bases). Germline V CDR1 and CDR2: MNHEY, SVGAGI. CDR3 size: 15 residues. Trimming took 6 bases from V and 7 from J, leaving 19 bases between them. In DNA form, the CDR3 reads TGTGCCAGCAGACCCCCGGGACTGCCCGGCCAGCCCCAGCATTTT. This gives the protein CASRPPGLPGQPQHF.

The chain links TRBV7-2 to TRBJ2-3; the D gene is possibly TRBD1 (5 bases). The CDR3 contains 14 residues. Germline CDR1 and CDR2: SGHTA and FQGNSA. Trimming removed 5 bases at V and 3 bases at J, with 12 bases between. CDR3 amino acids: CASSPTRVTDTQYF. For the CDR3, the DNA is TGTGCCAGCAGCCCGACCAGGGTTACAGATACGCAGTATTTT.

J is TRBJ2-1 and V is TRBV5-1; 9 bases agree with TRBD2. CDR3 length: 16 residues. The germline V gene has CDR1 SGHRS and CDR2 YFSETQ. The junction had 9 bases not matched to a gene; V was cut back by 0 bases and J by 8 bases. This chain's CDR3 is CASSLGGSGGPDEQFF. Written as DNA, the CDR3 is TGCGCCAGCAGCTTGGGAGGTAGCGGGGGACCCGATGAGCAGTTCTTC. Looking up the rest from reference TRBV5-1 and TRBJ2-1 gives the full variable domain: KAGVTQTPRYLIKTRGQQVTLSCSPISGHRSVSWYQQTPGQGLQFLFEYFSETQRNKGNFPGRFSGRQFSNSRSEMNVSTLELGDSALYLCASSLGGSGGPDEQFFGPGTRLTVL.

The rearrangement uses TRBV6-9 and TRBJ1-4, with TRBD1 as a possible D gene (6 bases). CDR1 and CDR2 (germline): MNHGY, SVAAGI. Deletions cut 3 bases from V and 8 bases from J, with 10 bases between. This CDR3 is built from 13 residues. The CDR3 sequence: CASSYGDTEKLFF. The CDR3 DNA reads TGTGCCAGCAGTTACGGGGACACCGAAAAACTGTTTTTT.

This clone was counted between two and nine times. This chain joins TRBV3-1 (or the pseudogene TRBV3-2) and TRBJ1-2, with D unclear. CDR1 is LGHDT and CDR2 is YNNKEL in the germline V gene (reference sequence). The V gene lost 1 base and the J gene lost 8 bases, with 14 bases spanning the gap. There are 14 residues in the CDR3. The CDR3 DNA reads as TGTGCCAGCAGCCAAGGGACTCTCCTCCGCGGCTACACCTTC. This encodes CASSQGTLLRGYTF.

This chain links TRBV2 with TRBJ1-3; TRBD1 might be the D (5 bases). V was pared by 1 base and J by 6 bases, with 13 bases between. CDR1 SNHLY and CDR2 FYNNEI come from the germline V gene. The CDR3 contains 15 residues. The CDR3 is CASSEGQSRLNTIYF. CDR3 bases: TGTGCCAGCAGTGAAGGACAGTCTCGGTTAAACACCATATATTTT.

CDR3 sequence (DNA): TGTGCCAGCTCACCACAGGAATGGAGTCCCTCGGGCGAGCAGTACTTC. It yields the protein CASSPQEWSPSGEQYF. J is TRBJ2-7 and V is TRBV18; D uncertain. CDR3 length: 16 amino acids. Germline-derived CDR1 and CDR2 are KGHSH and LQKENI. V was pared by 1 base and J by 6 bases, with 19 bases between.

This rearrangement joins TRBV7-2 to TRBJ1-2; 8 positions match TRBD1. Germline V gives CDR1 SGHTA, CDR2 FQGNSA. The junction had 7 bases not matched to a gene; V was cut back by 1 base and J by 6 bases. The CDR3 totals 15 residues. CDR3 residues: CASSLGRGRLNGYTF. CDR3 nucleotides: TGTGCCAGCAGCTTAGGCAGGGGGCGATTGAATGGCTACACCTTC.

The CDR3 reads CASSADRAISTDTQYF. The CDR3 DNA is TGCGCCAGCAGCGCGGACAGGGCTATTTCCACAGATACGCAGTATTTT. The chain couples TRBV5-1 to TRBJ2-3; 8 positions agree with TRBD1. V dropped 4 bases and J dropped 2; count of bases not matched to a gene: 9. This CDR3 comprises 16 residues. CDR1 is SGHRS, CDR2 YFSETQ, per germline.

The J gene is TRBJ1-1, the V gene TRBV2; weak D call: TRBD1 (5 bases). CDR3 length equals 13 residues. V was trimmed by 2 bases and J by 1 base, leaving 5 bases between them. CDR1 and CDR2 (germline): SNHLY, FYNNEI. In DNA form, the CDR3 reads TGTGCCAGCAGTGAACAGGGGAACACTGAAGCTTTCTTT. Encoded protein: CASSEQGNTEAFF.

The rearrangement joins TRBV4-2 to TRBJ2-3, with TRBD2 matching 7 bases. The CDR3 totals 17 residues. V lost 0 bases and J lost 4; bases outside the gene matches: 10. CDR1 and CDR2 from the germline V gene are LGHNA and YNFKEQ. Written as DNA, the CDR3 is TGTGCCAGCAGCCAAGACTTCGCGGGTGGGGGGGCAGATACGCAGTATTTT. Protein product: CASSQDFAGGGADTQYF.

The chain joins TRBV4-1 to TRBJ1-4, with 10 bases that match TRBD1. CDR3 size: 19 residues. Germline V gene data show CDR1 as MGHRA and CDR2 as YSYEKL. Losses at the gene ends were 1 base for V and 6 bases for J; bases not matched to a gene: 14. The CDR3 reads CASSQVEAGQGTSDEKLFF. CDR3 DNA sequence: TGCGCCAGCAGCCAAGTTGAAGCGGGACAGGGGACCTCGGATGAAAAACTGTTTTTT.